These 8 T cell receptor beta chains came from one sample sequenced in a study of read filtering for tumor transcriptome and immune sequencing. From roughly 0.4 ug of RNA, a library with molecular barcoded alpha/delta and beta/gamma adaptors was made. MiXCR, applied by TCRdb to the reads, yields one record per CDR3 protein. This table holds more than 30,000 distinct CDR3 sequences, around 13% found once. Sequenced input: a population of CD138-negative cells sorted from bone marrow. These TCRs come from a donor at least 40 years old with multiple myeloma.

The sample holds many counts of this clonotype. The chain uses TRBV7-2 and TRBJ1-2; D is uncertain. The CDR3 covers 14 residues. The germline CDR1 and CDR2 sequences are SGHTA and FQGNSA. V lost 5 bases, J lost 2 bases, and 12 bases lay in between. In nucleotides, the CDR3 is TGTGCCAGCAGCCCCGTGAAGGAAAACTATGGCTACACCTTC. This gives the protein CASSPVKENYGYTF.

This clonotype came up a few times. This chain connects TRBV3-1 to TRBJ1-4, with D possibly matching TRBD1 (5 bases). The CDR3 covers 15 residues. The V gene lost 4 bases and the J gene lost 8 bases, with 17 bases spanning the gap. The germline V gene encodes CDR1 LGHDT and CDR2 YNNKEL (reference sequence). CDR3 bases: TGTGCCAGCAGCCCCCCGGCGATAAGGGGAGAAAAACTGTTTTTT. It encodes CASSPPAIRGEKLFF.

This clonotype has a count of ten or more. This could be a read error, since a much larger clone is one nucleotide away. The chain couples TRBV20-1 to TRBJ2-1, with D possibly being TRBD2 (5 bases). This CDR3 comprises 15 residues. Germline V CDR1 and CDR2: DFQATT, SNEGSKA (reference sequence). The DNA for the CDR3 is TGCAGTGCTTTCTCACCGGGGTCTCCCCGAAATGGGCAGTTCTTC. It specifies CSAFSPGSPRNGQFF.

This clonotype was seen many times. The CDR3 here is CASTPSTAVETQYF. The CDR3, as DNA: TGTGCCAGCACCCCATCGACGGCGGTGGAGACCCAGTACTTC. The chain carries TRBV5-5 and TRBJ2-5; D remains unclear. CDR3 length: 14 amino acids. The ends were cut back, 6 bases at V and 5 bases at J, with 17 bases in the middle. Germline values: CDR1 SGHKS, CDR2 YYEKEE (reference sequence).

At least ten counts were recorded for this clonotype. This chain connects TRBV29-1 to TRBJ2-7; D remains unclear. The CDR3 spans 12 residues. Germline loops: CDR1 SQVTM, CDR2 ANQGSEA. V lost 4 bases to trimming and J lost 8 bases, with 15 bases between them. The CDR3 bases are TGCAGCGTTGCAATTTTCGGATACAAGCAGTACTTC. Translation: CSVAIFGYKQYF.

This clonotype was observed a handful of times. A much more abundant neighbour one base away suggests this may be a read error. The rearrangement links TRBV7-3 to TRBJ2-2; perhaps D is TRBD1 or TRBD2 (6 bases each). V was pared by 2 bases and J by 2 bases, with 12 bases between. The germline V gene encodes CDR1 SGHTA and CDR2 FQGTGA. The CDR3 is 16 amino acids. CDR3 region: CASSLSGARNTGELFF. CDR3 DNA: TGTGCCAGCAGCTTATCGGGGGCCAGAAACACCGGGGAGCTGTTTTTT.

This clonotype was seen many times. The chain is built from TRBV6-2 or TRBV6-3 and TRBJ2-7; maybe TRBD2 (5 bases). With 5 bases removed from V and 6 bases from J, the gap between germline ends came to 20 bases. Germline V gives CDR1 MNHEY, CDR2 SVGEGT. This CDR3 is 15 amino acids long. The CDR3 sequence: CASSTPLLALREQYF. The CDR3 bases are TGTGCCAGCAGTACCCCATTGCTAGCTCTCCGCGAGCAGTACTTC.

This clonotype has just a few counts. A read error may be the cause here, since a much bigger clone is one base away. This rearrangement joins TRBV20-1 to TRBJ1-1; possible D gene TRBD1, 6 bases. CDR3 size: 12 residues. Germline V lookup: CDR1 DFQATT, CDR2 SNEGSKA (reference sequence). This chain's CDR3 is CSAVQGNTEASF. The CDR3, as DNA: TGCAGTGCTGTCCAGGGGAACACTGAAGCTTCCTTT.